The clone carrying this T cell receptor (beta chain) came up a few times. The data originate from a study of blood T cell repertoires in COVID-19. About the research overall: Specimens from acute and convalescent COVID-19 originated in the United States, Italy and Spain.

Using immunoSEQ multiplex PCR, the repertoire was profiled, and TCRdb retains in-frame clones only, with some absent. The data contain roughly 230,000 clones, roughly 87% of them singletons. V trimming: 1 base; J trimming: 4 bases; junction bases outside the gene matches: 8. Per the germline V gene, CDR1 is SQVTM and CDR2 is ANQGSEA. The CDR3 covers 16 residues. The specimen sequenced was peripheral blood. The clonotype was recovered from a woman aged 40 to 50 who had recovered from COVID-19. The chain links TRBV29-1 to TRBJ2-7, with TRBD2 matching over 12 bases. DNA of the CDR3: TGCAGCGTTGAAGCCTCCCTAGCGGGGGGGCGGTACGAGCAGTACTTC. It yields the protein CSVEASLAGGRYEQYF.